These T cell receptor beta chains were read from a single sample in a study of cytomegalovirus exposure and HLA in healthy donors. Data came from immunoSEQ multiplex PCR; TCRdb stores just in-frame clones and leaves some out. The data contain 140,000 or so clones, more than 60% of them seen just once; the ten biggest clones take up less than 2%. The sample taken for sequencing was PBMCs. These receptors all come from a male donor in good health and CMV-seronegative. Each CDR3 is given with its conserved first and last residue. D genes are given only for firm matches. Not every row has a clone size; where given, it reads once, few, many or a size class.

TRBV5-1	once	TRBJ1-3	NA	CASSLLQGDRVNTIYF	TGCGCCAGCAGCTTGTTACAGGGAGACCGTGTAAACACCATATATTTT
TRBV5-1	NA	TRBJ2-7	NA	CASSLGLDTYEQYF	TGCGCCAGCAGCTTGGGGCTAGATACCTACGAGCAGTACTTC
TRBV10-3	NA	TRBJ1-1	NA	CAISEGRAGNAEAFF	TGTGCCATCAGTGAGGGACGGGCGGGTAACGCTGAAGCTTTCTTT
TRBV10-3	NA	TRBJ1-6	TRBD1	CAITAGGANSPLHF	TGTGCCATCACAGCAGGGGGCGCGAATTCACCCCTCCACTTT
TRBV2	NA	TRBJ1-5	NA	CASSRIGGQPQHF	TGTGCCAGCAGTCGCATAGGGGGTCAGCCCCAGCATTTT
TRBV7-9	NA	TRBJ1-2	NA	CASSLPGAYGYTF	TGTGCCAGCAGCTTACCAGGGGCCTATGGCTACACCTTC
TRBV30	NA	TRBJ1-2	NA	CAWNVGEVGYTF	TGTGCCTGGAATGTAGGGGAGGTTGGCTACACCTTC
TRBV11-2	NA	TRBJ1-5	NA	CASSLPPTDSNQPQHF	TGTGCCAGCAGCTTACCTCCGACAGATAGCAATCAGCCCCAGCATTTT
TRBV5-1	NA	TRBJ1-2	NA	CASSLNLNYGYTF	TGCGCCAGCAGCTTAAACTTAAACTATGGCTACACCTTC
TRBV2	NA	TRBJ1-2	TRBD1	CASRFQGADGYTF	TGTGCCAGCAGATTTCAGGGGGCGGATGGCTACACCTTC
TRBV28	few	TRBJ2-1	NA	CASSSPQLGFDEQFF	TGTGCCAGCAGTTCGCCTCAACTAGGGTTCGATGAGCAGTTCTTC
TRBV2	once	TRBJ2-3	TRBD1	CASSAGQPSDTQYF	TGTGCCAGCAGTGCGGGACAGCCCTCGGATACGCAGTATTTT
TRBV28	NA	TRBJ1-6	TRBD1	CASSFPTGTGGGNSPLHF	TGTGCCAGCAGTTTCCCCACCGGGACAGGGGGAGGTAATTCACCCCTCCACTTT
TRBV13	NA	TRBJ2-3	NA	CASSLGGSTDTQYF	TGTGCCAGCAGCCTCGGAGGATCCACAGATACGCAGTATTTT
TRBV7-2	NA	TRBJ2-1	TRBD1	CASSSRGLEQFF	TGTGCCAGCAGCTCAAGGGGGCTTGAGCAGTTCTTC
TRBV30	NA	TRBJ2-6	TRBD1	CASRTGPISGANVLTF	TGTGCCTCAAGGACAGGGCCGATCTCTGGGGCCAACGTCCTGACTTTC
TRBV7-3	few	TRBJ2-3	TRBD2	CASSPTSGGGTDTQYF	TGTGCCAGCAGCCCGACTAGCGGGGGGGGCACAGATACGCAGTATTTT
TRBV6-1	few	TRBJ1-4	NA	CASSSPDPGGEKLFF	TGTGCCAGCAGTTCTCCAGACCCCGGAGGAGAAAAACTGTTTTTT
TRBV2	NA	TRBJ2-3	TRBD2	CASSETASGHRPGADTQYF	TGTGCCAGCAGTGAAACGGCTAGCGGGCACAGACCGGGGGCAGATACGCAGTATTTT
TRBV4-1	once	TRBJ1-4	TRBD1	CASSQDGQVQSEKLFF	TGCGCCAGCAGCCAAGACGGACAGGTTCAATCTGAAAAACTGTTTTTT
TRBV5-5	NA	TRBJ2-7	TRBD2	CASSWGLAETYEQYF	TGTGCCAGCAGCTGGGGACTAGCGGAGACCTACGAGCAGTACTTC
TRBV29-1	NA	TRBJ1-1	TRBD1	CSATQGAETEAFF	TGCAGCGCAACACAGGGGGCGGAAACTGAAGCTTTCTTT
TRBV18	NA	TRBJ1-6	TRBD1	CASSPLGQTNSPLHF	TGTGCCAGCTCACCACTGGGACAGACTAATTCACCCCTCCACTTT
TRBV7-2	NA	TRBJ1-1	NA	CASSTQGNTEAFF	TGTGCCAGCAGCACTCAGGGTAACACTGAAGCTTTCTTT
TRBV28	NA	TRBJ1-6	TRBD1	CASIPSTGKVYNSPLHF	TGTGCCAGCATTCCCTCGACAGGGAAAGTCTATAATTCACCCCTCCACTTT
TRBV7-3	NA	TRBJ1-1	NA	CASSFTENTEAFF	TGTGCCAGCAGCTTTACAGAGAACACTGAAGCTTTCTTT
TRBV5-1	NA	TRBJ2-5	TRBD1	CASSAGTGGYQETQYF	TGCGCCAGCAGCGCAGGGACAGGGGGTTACCAAGAGACCCAGTACTTC
TRBV28	NA	TRBJ1-5	TRBD1	CAVGTGGPGNQPQHF	TGTGCCGTAGGGACAGGGGGCCCCGGCAATCAGCCCCAGCATTTT
TRBV30	NA	TRBJ2-6	NA	CAWSPDLPGTGANVLTF	TGTGCCTGGAGCCCCGACCTACCAGGGACTGGGGCCAACGTCCTGACTTTC
TRBV9	NA	TRBJ2-7	TRBD1	CASSPTGDGYEQYF	TGTGCCAGCAGCCCAACAGGGGATGGGTACGAGCAGTACTTC
TRBV13	NA	TRBJ2-3	TRBD1	CASSLGQGRITDTQYF	TGTGCCAGCAGCCTCGGACAGGGCCGGATCACAGATACGCAGTATTTT
TRBV28	NA	TRBJ1-5	NA	CASSPLDLRGGTDFFYSNQPQHF	TGTGCCAGCAGTCCCCTCGATCTTCGGGGGGGCACGGATTTTTTCTATAGCAATCAGCCCCAGCATTTT
TRBV4-1	NA	TRBJ1-6	TRBD1	CASSPLGRGRSPLHF	TGCGCCAGCAGCCCCCTCGGGAGGGGGCGTTCACCCCTCCACTTT
TRBV7-6	few	TRBJ2-1	NA	CASSSPAISGHVFSSYNEQFF	TGTGCCAGCAGCTCCCCAGCGATATCGGGACACGTATTCAGCTCCTACAATGAGCAGTTCTTC
TRBV28	few	TRBJ1-4	NA	CASSLSGLGTNEKLFF	TGTGCCAGCAGTTTATCGGGGTTGGGGACTAATGAAAAACTGTTTTTT
TRBV29-1	once	TRBJ1-1	TRBD1	CSVQDRGRYTEAFF	TGCAGCGTTCAGGACAGGGGGAGGTACACTGAAGCTTTCTTT
TRBV11-2	NA	TRBJ2-7	TRBD2	CASSLDPSGGAYEQYF	TGTGCCAGCAGCTTAGATCCCAGCGGGGGGGCATACGAGCAGTACTTC
TRBV14	few	TRBJ1-2	TRBD1	CASSQGVRDRNHYGYTF	TGTGCCAGCAGCCAAGGGGTCCGGGACAGGAACCACTATGGCTACACCTTC
TRBV5-1	NA	TRBJ2-7	TRBD1	CASSPGQGHYEQYF	TGCGCCAGCAGCCCAGGACAGGGCCACTACGAGCAGTACTTC